This T cell receptor beta chain was sequenced in a study of CD8 T cells in Susac syndrome. RNA, at roughly 0.45 to 1 ug, was reverse transcribed with random hexamers. Amplification of TCR beta CDR3 used immunoSEQ multiplex PCR across 54 Vbeta and 13 Jbeta. TCRdb itself ran the immunoSEQ multiplex PCR reads through MiXCR, one entry per CDR3 protein. The table has approximately 53,000 distinct CDR3 sequences, 93% seen once. TEMRA cells were enriched by FACS, and CD4+ and CD8+ T cells were negatively isolated. The germline gives CDR1 SEHNR, CDR2 FQNEAQ (reference sequence). The CDR3 is 12 amino acids. With V trimmed by 6 bases and J by 7 bases, 5 bases remained unmatched.

The sequenced sample consisted of CD8+ T cells from PBMCs. The rearrangement uses TRBV7-9 and TRBJ1-2, with 7 positions matching TRBD1. The clonotype was recovered from a human donor with multiple sclerosis. CDR3 in DNA: TGTGCCAGCAGACCCAGGGGGACTGGCTACACCTTC. It translates to CASRPRGTGYTF. Variable domain in full (rest from reference TRBV7-9 and TRBJ1-2): DTGVSQNPRHKITKRGQNVTFRCDPISEHNRLYWYRQTLGQGPEFLTYFQNEAQLEKSRLLSDRFSAERPKGSFSTLEIQRTEQGDSAMYLCASRPRGTGYTFGSGTRLTVV.